Each of the 3 T cell receptor beta chains below was sequenced from the same sample in a study of OX40 agonist ivuxolimab in advanced cancers. Clones were sequenced by immunoSEQ multiplex PCR, and TCRdb holds only the in-frame ones, with some missing. The table shows about 80,000 clones, with almost 85% occurring only once. Sequenced material: CD4+ or CD8+ T cells sorted from blood, taken in a trial of the OX40 agonist ivuxolimab. The source is an adult with an advanced solid tumor such as melanoma, head and neck, liver or kidney cancer.

In DNA, the CDR3 is TGTGCCAGCAGTGTGTACAGGGGGGAGACTAACTATGGCTACACCTTC. The encoded protein is CASSVYRGETNYGYTF. This chain joins TRBV6-1 and TRBJ1-2, with 8 bases lining up with TRBD1. V gave up 4 bases and J gave up 0 bases; unmatched junction bases: 7. This CDR3 is built from 16 residues. The V gene's germline CDR1 is MNHNS and CDR2 SASEGT.

This clone has only one observation. The chain uses TRBV18 and TRBJ2-1; 7 bases match TRBD2. CDR3 length: 16 residues. After removal of 0 bases from V and 2 bases from J, the junction contained 4 bases not matched to a gene. Germline CDR1 reads KGHSH; CDR2 reads LQKENI. This CDR3 is CASSPPWLAAYNEQFF. Here the CDR3 DNA reads TGTGCCAGCTCACCACCTTGGCTAGCGGCCTACAATGAGCAGTTCTTC.

The genes are TRBV15 and TRBJ2-3; 8 nucleotides match TRBD2. The CDR3 contains 16 residues. V dropped 2 bases and J dropped 10; count of bases not matched to a gene: 14. Germline-derived CDR1 and CDR2 are LNHNV and YYDKDF (reference sequence). CDR3 protein: CATSRLAGTVVGAQYF. CDR3 bases: TGTGCCACCAGCAGACTAGCGGGTACTGTGGTCGGTGCGCAGTATTTT.